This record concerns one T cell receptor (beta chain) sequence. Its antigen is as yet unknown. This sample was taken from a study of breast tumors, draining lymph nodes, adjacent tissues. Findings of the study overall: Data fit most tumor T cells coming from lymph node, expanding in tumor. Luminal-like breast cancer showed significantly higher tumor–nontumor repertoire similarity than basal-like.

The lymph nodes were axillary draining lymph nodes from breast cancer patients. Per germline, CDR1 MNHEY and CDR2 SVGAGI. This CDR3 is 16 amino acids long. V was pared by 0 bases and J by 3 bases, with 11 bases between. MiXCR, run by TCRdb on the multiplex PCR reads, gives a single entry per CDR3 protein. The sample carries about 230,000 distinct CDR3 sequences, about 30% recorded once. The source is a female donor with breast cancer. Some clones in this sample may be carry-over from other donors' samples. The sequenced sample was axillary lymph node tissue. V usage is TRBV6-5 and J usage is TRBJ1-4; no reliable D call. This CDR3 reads CASSYSIWRANEKLFF. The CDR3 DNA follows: TGTGCCAGCAGTTACTCGATCTGGAGGGCTAATGAAAAACTGTTTTTT.